Below are 21 T cell receptor gamma chains sequenced from a single sample in a study of Vδ1+ human thymocytes. Findings and limits, study-wide: Highly polyclonal TRG and TRD repertoires with Gaussian CDR3 length distributions appeared in thymus.

Antigens for these TCRs are unknown. Extracted RNA was reverse transcribed into cDNA. Multiplex PCR used pooled V-gene forward primers and a constant-region reverse primer to amplify CDR3s. TCRdb re-identified clones in the multiplex PCR reads via CATT. The sample carries tens of thousands of gamma-chain clones, 20% recorded once. The material sequenced was Vdelta1+ gamma-delta thymocytes from the thymus. The subset denotes: FACS-sorted CD3+ TCRalphabeta- TCRVdelta1+ TCRVdelta2- thymocytes. These receptors originate from a girl under three years old who had congenital heart surgery.

Worth noting for this clone: The sample holds other DNA sequences that translate to the same CDR3. V and J are TRGV8 and TRGJ1 or TRGJ2. V shed 4 bases and J 1 base; nucleotides not matched to a gene: 10. The CDR3 sequence is 15 residues long. Per the germline V gene, CDR1 is VENAVY and CDR2 is YDSYNSRV. CDR3 sequence: CATWDPGQNYYKKLF. The CDR3, as DNA: TGTGCCACCTGGGACCCCGGCCAAAATTATTATAAGAAACTCTTT.

The chain combines TRGV2 with TRGJ1 or TRGJ2. The trim removed 2 bases at V and 10 bases at J, leaving 5 bases unmatched. CDR3 size: 11 residues. Germline V gene lookup returns CDR1 EGSNGY and CDR2 YDSYNSKV. For the CDR3, the DNA is TGTGCCACCTGGGACGACCCCAAGAAACTCTTT. Amino acid sequence: CATWDDPKKLF.

The V gene is TRGV2, the J gene TRGJ1 or TRGJ2. CDR1 EGSNGY and CDR2 YDSYNSKV come from the germline V gene. The CDR3 is 11 amino acids. Germline trimming cut 4 bases from V and 8 bases from J; bases unmatched to any gene: 5. The CDR3 protein is CATWEEDKKLF. DNA of the CDR3: TGTGCCACCTGGGAAGAAGATAAGAAACTCTTT.

This clone came up many times. V usage is TRGV4 and J usage is TRGJ1 or TRGJ2. The CDR3 contains 11 residues. CDR1 and CDR2 (germline): EGSTGY, YDSYTSSV. V dropped 4 bases and J dropped 5; count of bases not matched to a gene: 2. CDR3 in DNA: TGTGCCACCTGGGAGCATTATAAGAAACTCTTT. This sequence encodes CATWEHYKKLF.

This clone has a handful of counts. The genes are TRGV2 and TRGJ1 or TRGJ2. V lost 0 bases to trimming and J lost 9 bases; unmatched junction nucleotides: 11. Germline assignment: CDR1 EGSNGY and CDR2 YDSYNSKV. The CDR3 consists of 14 residues. Written as DNA, the CDR3 is TGTGCCACCTGGGACGGGCTCCCTTCAACTAAGAAACTCTTT. Its translation is CATWDGLPSTKKLF.

The genes are TRGV3 and TRGJ1 or TRGJ2. CDR3 length: 14 residues. CDR1 and CDR2 (germline): VTNTFY, YDVSTARD (reference sequence). The ends lost 5 bases at V and 3 bases at J; junction bases unmatched: 10. DNA of the CDR3: TGTGCCACCTGGGCACTACACCGTTATTATAAGAAACTCTTT. As protein: CATWALHRYYKKLF.

The V call is TRGV2, the J call TRGJ1 or TRGJ2. This CDR3 comprises 13 residues. Germline lookup yields CDR1 EGSNGY and CDR2 YDSYNSKV. After removal of 1 base from V and 9 bases from J, the junction contained 9 bases not matched to a gene. The CDR3 DNA sequence: TGTGCCACCTGGGACGGTCTGGGTGGTAAGAAACTCTTT. This sequence encodes CATWDGLGGKKLF.

For this clone: Relative to the germline gene, one junction end is altered; a read error may explain this. In the same sample, other DNA sequences code for this CDR3. The chain is built from TRGV9 and TRGJP. Germline CDR1 and CDR2: GITISATS and ISYDGTV (reference sequence). The CDR3 consists of 18 residues. The CDR3 DNA sequence: TGTGCATTGTGGGAGGTGCTGGGACAAGAGTTGGGCAAAAAAATCAAGGTATTT. The encoded protein is CALWEVLGQELGKKIKVF.

In the case of this clone: The sample carries other DNA sequences with the same CDR3. The J gene is TRGJ1 or TRGJ2, the V gene TRGV4. The germline V gene has CDR1 EGSTGY and CDR2 YDSYTSSV. V lost 0 bases and J lost 4; bases outside the gene matches: 6. The length of the CDR3 is 14 residues. The CDR3, as DNA: TGTGCCACCTGGGATGGGCCGCGGTATTATAAGAAACTCTTT. Translated: CATWDGPRYYKKLF.

The V and J genes are TRGV9 and TRGJ1 or TRGJ2. V dropped 2 bases and J dropped 3; count of bases not matched to a gene: 10. From germline, CDR1 is GITISATS and CDR2 ISYDGTV (reference sequence). This CDR3 comprises 15 residues. The CDR3 spells CALWEAPHFYYKKLF. CDR3 sequence (DNA): TGTGCCTTGTGGGAGGCCCCCCATTTTTATTATAAGAAACTCTTT.

This clone appeared a few times. J is TRGJ1 or TRGJ2 and V is TRGV4. The CDR3 consists of 15 residues. V was clipped by 1 base and J by 0 bases; unmatched bases: 6. From germline, CDR1 is EGSTGY and CDR2 YDSYTSSV. The chain's CDR3 is CATWDGGANYYKKLF. CDR3 nucleotide sequence: TGTGCCACCTGGGATGGCGGGGCGAATTATTATAAGAAACTCTTT.

The rearrangement links TRGV2 to TRGJ1 or TRGJ2. CDR3 size: 13 residues. Germline values: CDR1 EGSNGY, CDR2 YDSYNSKV. J lost 9 bases, V lost 0 bases, and 8 bases had no gene match. The CDR3 region is CATWDGYKGKKLF. For the CDR3, the DNA is TGTGCCACCTGGGACGGGTACAAGGGTAAGAAACTCTTT.

This clone was detected a few times. The chain links TRGV9 to TRGJ1 or TRGJ2. CDR3 size: 15 residues. The trim removed 2 bases at V and 0 bases at J, leaving 7 bases unmatched. Germline V gene data show CDR1 as GITISATS and CDR2 as ISYDGTV (reference sequence). This CDR3 reads CALWEAPRNYYKKLF. In DNA form, the CDR3 reads TGTGCCTTGTGGGAGGCGCCTAGGAATTATTATAAGAAACTCTTT.

Note on this clone: A much larger clonotype is one base distant, so this may be a read error. The same CDR3 also results from other DNA sequences found in this sample. J is TRGJ1 or TRGJ2 and V is TRGV9. This CDR3 region has 14 residues. The ends lost 0 bases at V and 3 bases at J; junction bases unmatched: 5. In germline, CDR1 is GITISATS, CDR2 ISYDGTV (reference sequence). Here the CDR3 reads CALWEVPGYYKKLF. CDR3 DNA sequence: TGTGCCTTGTGGGAGGTGCCAGGTTATTATAAGAAACTCTTT.

This clone turned up a few times. The chain joins TRGV3 to TRGJ1 or TRGJ2. With 0 bases clipped from V and 6 bases from J, the junction kept 11 bases outside the gene matches. Germline lookup yields CDR1 VTNTFY and CDR2 YDVSTARD (reference sequence). This CDR3 is built from 15 residues. The CDR3 protein is CATWDRLESCYKKLF. DNA of the CDR3: TGTGCCACCTGGGACAGGCTTGAATCCTGTTATAAGAAACTCTTT.

The sample holds a few counts of this clone. The chain combines TRGV3 with TRGJP1. V dropped 0 bases and J dropped 3; count of bases not matched to a gene: 7. Germline V gives CDR1 VTNTFY, CDR2 YDVSTARD (reference sequence). The CDR3 loop spans 16 amino acids. The CDR3 bases are TGTGCCACCTGGGACAGGCGAGTGGCCACTGGTTGGTTCAAGATATTT. Protein product: CATWDRRVATGWFKIF.

This clone was recorded at least ten times. The V and J genes are TRGV9 and TRGJ1 or TRGJ2. Germline assignment: CDR1 GITISATS and CDR2 ISYDGTV (reference sequence). CDR3 size: 9 residues. The V segment lost 7 bases and the J segment 12 bases; nucleotides outside the gene matches: 6. CDR3 nucleotides: TGTGCCTTGTGTGATAGGAAACTCTTT. Protein product: CALCDRKLF.

The V and J genes are TRGV2 and TRGJ1 or TRGJ2. Germline CDR1 and CDR2: EGSNGY and YDSYNSKV. Trimming removed 2 bases from V and 2 bases from J; junction bases left unmatched: 3. There are 13 residues in the CDR3. The CDR3 coding sequence is TGTGCCACCTGGGACGTTTATTATTATAAGAAACTCTTT. As protein: CATWDVYYYKKLF.

A word on this clone: The junction and the germline gene differ at one end; a read error may be behind it. The V call is TRGV8, the J call TRGJ1 or TRGJ2. There are 9 residues in the CDR3. In germline, CDR1 is VENAVY, CDR2 YDSYNSRV. The DNA for the CDR3 is TGTGCCACCTGGGATAGGAGGGTCTTT. Translated: CATWDRRVF.

This clone was observed a few times. The rearrangement links TRGV3 to TRGJ1 or TRGJ2. V shed 5 bases and J 5 bases; nucleotides not matched to a gene: 6. Germline CDR1 reads VTNTFY; CDR2 reads YDVSTARD (reference sequence). There are 12 residues in the CDR3. The CDR3: CATWVEDYKKLF. DNA of the CDR3: TGTGCCACCTGGGTCGAGGATTATAAGAAACTCTTT.

This clone was seen only a few times. The chain couples TRGV3 to TRGJ1 or TRGJ2. The trim removed 0 bases at V and 12 bases at J, leaving 8 bases unmatched. CDR3 length: 12 amino acids. The V gene's germline CDR1 is VTNTFY and CDR2 YDVSTARD (reference sequence). As DNA, the CDR3 is TGTGCCACCTGGGACAGGCCATCAGGGAAACTCTTT. Translating gives CATWDRPSGKLF.